The 13 T cell receptor beta chains given below trace back to one sample, sequenced in a study of blood T cell repertoires in COVID-19. Only in-frame clones appear in the TCRdb table, and some are missing; sequencing was by immunoSEQ multiplex PCR. The table shows 200,000 to 250,000 clones, with over 80% occurring only once. The sample taken for sequencing was peripheral blood. The receptor source for this set is a man between 25 and 39 years old with COVID-19, enrolled during active disease.

This clone was counted once. The chain joins TRBV9 to TRBJ1-2; 9 bases fit TRBD1. The CDR3 is 13 amino acids. The V gene end was trimmed by 3 bases and the J gene end by 6 bases; junction bases not matched to a gene: 3. Germline lookup yields CDR1 SGDLS and CDR2 YYNGEE. CDR3 loop: CASSGGQGDGYTF. The CDR3 region has the DNA TGTGCCAGCAGCGGGGGACAGGGAGATGGCTACACCTTC.

The V gene is TRBV2, the J gene TRBJ1-5; 7 bases are shared with TRBD1. Germline CDR1 and CDR2: SNHLY and FYNNEI. This CDR3 has 14 residues. Unmatched junction bases numbered 5, after V lost 5 bases and J lost 4 bases. The CDR3 reads CASSLQGINQPQHF. The CDR3 DNA reads TGTGCCAGCAGTTTACAGGGGATTAATCAGCCCCAGCATTTT.

The chain uses TRBV7-2 and TRBJ2-5; 8 bases match TRBD2. The germline gives CDR1 SGHTA, CDR2 FQGNSA. The V segment lost 5 bases and the J segment 4 bases; nucleotides outside the gene matches: 3. This CDR3 spans 13 amino acids. The CDR3 sequence: CASSPGGGETQYF. In nucleotides, the CDR3 is TGTGCCAGCAGCCCGGGGGGGGGAGAGACCCAGTACTTC. Variable domain in full (rest from reference TRBV7-2 and TRBJ2-5): GAGVSQSPSNKVTEKGKDVELRCDPISGHTALYWYRQSLGQGLEFLIYFQGNSAPDKSGLPSDRFSAERTGGSVSTLTIQRTQQEDSAVYLCASSPGGGETQYFGPGTRLLVL.

CDR3 nucleotide sequence: TGTGCCACCAGCAAGGCTCAGGGGCCTGTACCCCAGCATTTT. Encoded protein: CATSKAQGPVPQHF. The rearrangement uses TRBV15 and TRBJ1-5, with D perhaps matching TRBD1 (6 bases). This CDR3 has 14 amino acids. Deletions cut 4 bases from V and 10 bases from J, with 17 bases between. Germline lookup yields CDR1 LNHNV and CDR2 YYDKDF (reference sequence).

This clone showed up just once. CDR3: CASSLFTSGTSYEQYF. The CDR3, as DNA: TGTGCCAGCAGTTTATTCACTAGCGGAACCTCCTACGAGCAGTACTTC. The rearrangement uses TRBV28 and TRBJ2-7; 8 positions agree with TRBD2. V lost 1 base to trimming and J lost 0 bases; unmatched junction nucleotides: 5. CDR1 is MDHEN and CDR2 is SYDVKM in the germline V gene. The CDR3 consists of 16 residues.

This clone was recorded once. The rearrangement links TRBV4-1 to TRBJ2-1; D is unresolved. The V end lost 8 bases, the J end lost 0 bases, and 14 bases lay between the germline ends. Per the germline V gene, CDR1 is MGHRA and CDR2 is YSYEKL. There are 15 residues in the CDR3. The CDR3 loop is CASGQTRSSYNEQFF. The CDR3 DNA follows: TGCGCCAGCGGGCAGACCCGAAGCTCCTACAATGAGCAGTTCTTC.

There are many counts of this clone. The gene calls are TRBV2 and TRBJ1-2; 8 nucleotides match TRBD1. CDR3 size: 14 residues. From germline, CDR1 is SNHLY and CDR2 FYNNEI. With V trimmed by 5 bases and J by 4 bases, 6 bases remained unmatched. The CDR3 region is CASSPAGTGYGYTF. In DNA form, the CDR3 reads TGTGCCAGCAGTCCCGCAGGGACAGGCTATGGCTACACCTTC.

The genes are TRBV14 and TRBJ2-1, with 10 positions matching TRBD1. This CDR3 is 17 amino acids long. Losses at the gene ends were 1 base for V and 1 base for J; bases not matched to a gene: 4. CDR1 is SGHDN and CDR2 is FVKESK in the germline V gene. The CDR3 bases are TGTGCCAGCAGCCAAGTCTCGGGACAGGGGTCCTACAATGAGCAGTTCTTC. It codes for CASSQVSGQGSYNEQFF.

V and J are TRBV12-5 and TRBJ2-3, with D tentatively TRBD2 (6 bases). CDR1 and CDR2 from the germline V gene are LGHNT and FRNRAP. The length of the CDR3 is 13 residues. The V end lost 6 bases, the J end lost 5 bases, and 12 bases lay between the germline ends. The CDR3 DNA sequence: TGTGCTAGTGGCTACGGGAGTGGAGATACGCAGTATTTT. This gives the protein CASGYGSGDTQYF. The complete variable domain, with remaining parts taken from reference TRBV12-5 and TRBJ2-3, reads DARVTQTPRHKVTEMGQEVTMRCQPILGHNTVFWYRQTMMQGLELLAYFRNRAPLDDSGMPKDRFSAEMPDATLATLKIQPSEPRDSAVYFCASGYGSGDTQYFGPGTRLTVL.

The rearrangement uses TRBV9 and TRBJ1-5; D might be TRBD1 (5 bases). The length of the CDR3 is 14 residues. V was clipped by 3 bases and J by 0 bases, with 7 bases between them. The germline V gene has CDR1 SGDLS and CDR2 YYNGEE. CDR3 in DNA: TGTGCCAGCAGCGCGACAGATAGCAATCAGCCCCAGCATTTT. Amino acids: CASSATDSNQPQHF.

The J gene is TRBJ1-2, the V gene TRBV5-4; 10 nucleotides agree with TRBD1. V lost 0 bases to trimming and J lost 4 bases; unmatched junction nucleotides: 6. This CDR3 contains 16 residues. Germline loops: CDR1 SGHNT, CDR2 YYREEE (reference sequence). CDR3 DNA sequence: TGTGCCAGCAGCTTGGCCGGTGGACAGGGGGGCTATGGCTACACCTTC. This gives the protein CASSLAGGQGGYGYTF.

This sequence joins TRBV5-1 and TRBJ2-3, with a possible D match to TRBD1 (5 bases). Between the trimmed V and J ends, which lost 3 bases and 4 bases, there was a span of 21 bases. The CDR3 has 17 residues. Germline lookup yields CDR1 SGHRS and CDR2 YFSETQ. CDR3 protein: CASSSKGSYQGADTQYF. As DNA, the CDR3 is TGCGCCAGCAGCTCGAAGGGCTCTTACCAGGGTGCAGATACGCAGTATTTT.

The chain combines TRBV18 with TRBJ1-3; perhaps TRBD1 as D (6 bases). This CDR3 comprises 15 residues. The germline V and J ends were trimmed by 2 bases and 0 bases, with 8 bases remaining between them. The V gene's germline CDR1 is KGHSH and CDR2 LQKENI. CDR3 sequence: CASSPGQNSGNTIYF. In DNA, the CDR3 is TGTGCCAGCTCACCAGGACAGAACTCTGGAAACACCATATATTTT.